Sequencing of this T cell receptor (beta chain) was carried out in a study of cytomegalovirus exposure and HLA in healthy donors. Using immunoSEQ multiplex PCR, the repertoire was profiled, and TCRdb retains in-frame clones only, with some absent. The repertoire holds about 120,000 clones, with roughly 89% as singletons. Germline V gene lookup returns CDR1 LNHDA and CDR2 SQIVND (reference sequence). Trimming removed 5 bases from V and 4 bases from J, with 14 bases in between. CDR3 length equals 14 residues. This TCR was recovered from a woman between 18 and 29 years old in good health and CMV-seronegative. The sample was PBMCs. The V and J genes are TRBV19 and TRBJ1-2; D might be TRBD1 (6 bases). CDR3 amino acids: CASSATGSTYGYTF. The CDR3 DNA follows: TGTGCCAGTAGTGCAACAGGGAGCACCTATGGCTACACCTTC.